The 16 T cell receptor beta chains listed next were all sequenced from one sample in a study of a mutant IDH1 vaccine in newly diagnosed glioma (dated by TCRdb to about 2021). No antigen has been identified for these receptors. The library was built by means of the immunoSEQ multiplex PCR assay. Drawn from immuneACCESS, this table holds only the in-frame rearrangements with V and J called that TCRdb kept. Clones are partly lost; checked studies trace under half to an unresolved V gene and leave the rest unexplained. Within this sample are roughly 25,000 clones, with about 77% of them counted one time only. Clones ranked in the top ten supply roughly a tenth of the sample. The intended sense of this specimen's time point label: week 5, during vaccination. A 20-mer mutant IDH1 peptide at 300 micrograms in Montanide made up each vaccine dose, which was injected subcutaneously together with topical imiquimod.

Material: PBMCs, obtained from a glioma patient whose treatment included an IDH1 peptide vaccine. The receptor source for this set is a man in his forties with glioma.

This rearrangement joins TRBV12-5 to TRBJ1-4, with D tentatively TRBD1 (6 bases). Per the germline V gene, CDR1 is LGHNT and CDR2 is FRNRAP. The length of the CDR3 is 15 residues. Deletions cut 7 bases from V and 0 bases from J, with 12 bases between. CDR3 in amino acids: CASAPRQATNEKLFF. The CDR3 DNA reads TGTGCTAGTGCCCCTAGACAGGCAACTAATGAAAAACTGTTTTTT.

The CDR3 nucleotides are TGTGCCAGCAGCTTAGGACAGGCAATCTACGAGCAGTACTTC. It is translated as CASSLGQAIYEQYF. J is TRBJ2-7 and V is TRBV7-9, with D possibly matching TRBD1 (6 bases). CDR3 length equals 14 residues. The V end lost 1 base, the J end lost 3 bases, and 10 bases lay between the germline ends. Germline loops: CDR1 SEHNR, CDR2 FQNEAQ (reference sequence).

The CDR3 sequence is CAISPSGRALDEQFF. The DNA of the CDR3 is TGTGCCATCAGCCCGAGCGGGAGGGCCTTAGATGAGCAGTTCTTC. The J gene is TRBJ2-1, the V gene TRBV10-3, with TRBD2 matching 10 bases. The germline V gene encodes CDR1 ENHRY and CDR2 SYGVKD. The V segment lost 6 bases and the J segment 8 bases; nucleotides outside the gene matches: 10. The CDR3 length is 15 residues.

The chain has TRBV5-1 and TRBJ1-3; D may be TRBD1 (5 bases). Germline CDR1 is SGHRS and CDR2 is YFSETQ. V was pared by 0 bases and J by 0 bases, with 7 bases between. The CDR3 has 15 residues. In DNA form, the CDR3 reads TGCGCCAGCAGCTTGGCCGACAGCTCTGGAAACACCATATATTTT. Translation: CASSLADSSGNTIYF.

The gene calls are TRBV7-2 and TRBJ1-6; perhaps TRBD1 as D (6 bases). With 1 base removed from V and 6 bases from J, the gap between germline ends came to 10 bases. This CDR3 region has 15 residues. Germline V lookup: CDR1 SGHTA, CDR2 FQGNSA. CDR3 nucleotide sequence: TGTGCCAGCAGCTTAGGTACAGGGACTAATTCACCCCTCCACTTT. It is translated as CASSLGTGTNSPLHF. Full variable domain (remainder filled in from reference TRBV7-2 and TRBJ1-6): GAGVSQSPSNKVTEKGKDVELRCDPISGHTALYWYRQSLGQGLEFLIYFQGNSAPDKSGLPSDRFSAERTGGSVSTLTIQRTQQEDSAVYLCASSLGTGTNSPLHFGNGTRLTVT.

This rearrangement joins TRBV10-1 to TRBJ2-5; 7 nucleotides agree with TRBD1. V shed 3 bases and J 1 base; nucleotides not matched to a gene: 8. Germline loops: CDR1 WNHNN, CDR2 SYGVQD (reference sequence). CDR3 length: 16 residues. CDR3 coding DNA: TGCGCCAGCAGTGATGCCGGGACAGACGTCCAAGAGACCCAGTACTTC. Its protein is CASSDAGTDVQETQYF.

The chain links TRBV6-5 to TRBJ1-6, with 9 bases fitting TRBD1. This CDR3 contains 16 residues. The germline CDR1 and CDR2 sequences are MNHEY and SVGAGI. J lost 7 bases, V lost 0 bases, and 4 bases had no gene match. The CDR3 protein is CASSYSLGQGNSPLHF. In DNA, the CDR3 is TGTGCCAGCAGTTACTCACTCGGACAGGGGAATTCACCCCTCCACTTT.

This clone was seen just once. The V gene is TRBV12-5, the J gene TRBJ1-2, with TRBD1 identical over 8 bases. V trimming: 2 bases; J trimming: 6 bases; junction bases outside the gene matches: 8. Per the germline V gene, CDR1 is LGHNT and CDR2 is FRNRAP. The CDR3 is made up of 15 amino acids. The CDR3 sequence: CASGLQGARGDGYTF. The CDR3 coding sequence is TGTGCTAGTGGTTTGCAGGGGGCGCGGGGCGATGGCTACACCTTC.

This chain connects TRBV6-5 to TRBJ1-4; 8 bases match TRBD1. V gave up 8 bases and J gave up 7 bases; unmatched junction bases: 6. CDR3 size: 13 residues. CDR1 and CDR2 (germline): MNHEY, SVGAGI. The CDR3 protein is CASGTGGSEKLFF. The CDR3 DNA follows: TGTGCCAGCGGCACAGGGGGAAGTGAAAAACTGTTTTTT.

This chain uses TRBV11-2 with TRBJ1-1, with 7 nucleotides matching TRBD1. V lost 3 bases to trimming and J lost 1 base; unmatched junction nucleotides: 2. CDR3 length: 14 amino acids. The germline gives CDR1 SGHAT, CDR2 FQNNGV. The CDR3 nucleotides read TGTGCCAGCAGCTTTCAGGGGGGGAACACTGAAGCTTTCTTT. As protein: CASSFQGGNTEAFF.

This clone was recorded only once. In DNA, the CDR3 is TGTGCCGTTGGGGGGGGGATCCAAGAGACCCAGTACTTC. Protein: CAVGGGIQETQYF. The chain links TRBV6-5 to TRBJ2-5; 7 bases agree with TRBD2. CDR3 length equals 13 residues. V was pared by 11 bases and J by 1 base, with 7 bases of the junction left unmatched. Germline V gives CDR1 MNHEY, CDR2 SVGAGI.

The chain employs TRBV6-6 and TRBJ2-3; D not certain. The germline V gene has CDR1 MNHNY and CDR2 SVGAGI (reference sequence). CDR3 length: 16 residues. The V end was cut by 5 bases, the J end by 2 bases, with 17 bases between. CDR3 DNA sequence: TGTGCCAGCAGTCCCTCATTCGGAACCGACACAGATACGCAGTATTTT. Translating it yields CASSPSFGTDTDTQYF.

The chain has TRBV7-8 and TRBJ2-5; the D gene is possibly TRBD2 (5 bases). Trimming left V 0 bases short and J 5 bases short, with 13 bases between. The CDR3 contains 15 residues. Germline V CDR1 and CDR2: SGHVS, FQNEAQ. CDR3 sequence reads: CASSLAGVRTETQYF. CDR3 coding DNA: TGTGCCAGCAGCTTAGCGGGAGTACGAACGGAGACCCAGTACTTC. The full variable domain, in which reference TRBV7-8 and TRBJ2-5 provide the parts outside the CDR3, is GAGVSQSPRYKVAKRGQDVALRCDPISGHVSLFWYQQALGQGPEFLTYFQNEAQLDKSGLPSDRFFAERPEGSVSTLKIQRTQQEDSAVYLCASSLAGVRTETQYFGPGTRLLVL.

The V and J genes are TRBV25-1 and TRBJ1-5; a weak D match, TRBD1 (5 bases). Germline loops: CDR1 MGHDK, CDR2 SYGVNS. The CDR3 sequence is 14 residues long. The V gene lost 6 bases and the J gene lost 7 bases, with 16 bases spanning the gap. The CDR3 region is CASSAPGGSQPQHF. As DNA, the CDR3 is TGTGCCAGCAGCGCCCCCGGGGGGAGCCAGCCCCAGCATTTT.

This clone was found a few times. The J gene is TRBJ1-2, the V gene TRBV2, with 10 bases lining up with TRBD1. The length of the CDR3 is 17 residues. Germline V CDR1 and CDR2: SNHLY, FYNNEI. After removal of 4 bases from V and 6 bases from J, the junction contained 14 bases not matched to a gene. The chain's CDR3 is CASSGDSGTGVSNGYTF. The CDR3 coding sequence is TGTGCCAGCAGTGGGGATTCCGGGACAGGGGTTTCGAATGGCTACACCTTC.

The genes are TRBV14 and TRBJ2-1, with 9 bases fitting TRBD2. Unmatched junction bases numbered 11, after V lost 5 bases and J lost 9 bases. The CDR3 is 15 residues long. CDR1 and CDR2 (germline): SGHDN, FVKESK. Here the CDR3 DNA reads TGTGCCAGCAGCTCCAATCTGGCGGGAGGGGTTGAGCAGTTCTTC. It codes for CASSSNLAGGVEQFF.